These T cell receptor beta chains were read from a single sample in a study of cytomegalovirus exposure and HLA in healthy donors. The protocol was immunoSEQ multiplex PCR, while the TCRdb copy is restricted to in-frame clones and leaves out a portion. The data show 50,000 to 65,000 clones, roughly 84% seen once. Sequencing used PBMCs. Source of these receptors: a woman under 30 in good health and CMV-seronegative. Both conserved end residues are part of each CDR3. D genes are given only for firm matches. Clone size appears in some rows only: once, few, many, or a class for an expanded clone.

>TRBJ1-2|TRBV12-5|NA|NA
TGTGCTAGTGGTTTGGACAGCAGAGCTAACTATGGCTACACCTTC
CASGLDSRANYGYTF
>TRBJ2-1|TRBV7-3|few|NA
TGTGCCAGCAGCTTACAGGGACTTTCCAATGAGCAGTTCTTC
CASSLQGLSNEQFF
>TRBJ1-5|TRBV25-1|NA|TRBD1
TGTGCCAGCAGTGCCTCTCGACAGGGCACAAATCAGCCCCAGCATTTT
CASSASRQGTNQPQHF
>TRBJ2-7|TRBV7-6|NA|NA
TGTGCCAGCAGCTCCTACAGGGTCTACGAGCAGTACTTC
CASSSYRVYEQYF
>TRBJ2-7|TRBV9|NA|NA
TGTGCCAGCAGCGTAGGTAGCGACTCCTACGAGCAGTACTTC
CASSVGSDSYEQYF
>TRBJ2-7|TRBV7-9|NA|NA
TGTGCCAGCAGCTCAGGGGTAAGGGACAACTCCTACGAGCAGTACTTC
CASSSGVRDNSYEQYF
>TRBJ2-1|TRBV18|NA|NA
TGTGCCAGCTCACCAGAGAGCGGAGCGAATGAGCAGTTCTTC
CASSPESGANEQFF
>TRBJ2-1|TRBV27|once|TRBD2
TGTGCCAGCAGTTTTACTAGCGGCTACAATGAGCAGTTCTTC
CASSFTSGYNEQFF
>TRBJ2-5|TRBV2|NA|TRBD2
TGTGGCCTTCGGGAGGTTCAAGAGACCCAGTACTTC
CGLREVQETQYF
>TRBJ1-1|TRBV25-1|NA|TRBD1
TGTGCCAGCAGTGAATACACAGGGGGGATGAACACTGAAGCTTTCTTT
CASSEYTGGMNTEAFF